By share, the clone carrying this T cell receptor beta chain ranks as medium-sized. Original methodology: From reference gene primer amplification, estimates of nucleated cell counts were derived. Sequencing used immunoSEQ multiplex PCR; TCRdb keeps in-frame clones, though not all of them. D and trimming were read from the DNA, whereas the V and J calls and clone size are those reported in that table. This sample carries fewer than 60,000 clones, 65% to 80% of them seen once, and the ten largest clones take 25%. CDR1 MNHNY and CDR2 SVGAGI come from the germline V gene (reference sequence). The length of the CDR3 is 14 residues. The V end lost 6 bases, the J end lost 4 bases, and 13 bases lay between the germline ends. This specimen belongs to a study of blood T cell repertoires in COVID-19. As for the study in general: Italy, Spain and the United States were the sources of the convalescent and acute COVID-19 samples.

The specimen was peripheral blood. The TCR originated in a man in his 70s with acute or convalescent COVID-19. The rearrangement joins TRBV6-6 to TRBJ1-5, with D possibly matching TRBD1 (5 bases). CDR3 region: CASSLAPGNQPQHF. In nucleotides, the CDR3 is TGTGCCAGCAGCCTTGCCCCAGGGAATCAGCCCCAGCATTTT.